This TCR beta chain was sequenced for a study of T-cell reconstitution after alpha-beta-depleted transplantation in children. Germline loops: CDR1 SGHRS, CDR2 YFSETQ. V lost 0 bases and J lost 8, with 9 bases in between. The CDR3 is 14 amino acids. As to this clonotype: Its target is not known.

General observations from the study: Approximately two months post-transplant, alpha-beta T cells reportedly originated from several hundred expanded graft clones.

The authors prepared the TCRbeta library with unique molecular identifiers. TCRdb analysed the PCR reads with MiXCR anew, one entry per CDR3 protein. The sample comprises some 200,000 distinct CDR3 sequences, approximately 8.4% of which are singletons, and about a third rests with the top ten. The sample here was PBMCs, mostly from graft donor cells, taken 360 days after TCRalphabeta/CD19-depleted stem cell transplant. This sequence joins TRBV5-1 and TRBJ1-6; D gene unclear. The receptor's source is a male patient under 10 years old who had a stem cell transplant for acute myeloid leukemia, so the T cells may come from the graft donor. As DNA, the CDR3 is TGCGCCAGCAGCTTGGTGGGCGCAGATTCACCCCTCCACTTT. It specifies CASSLVGADSPLHF.